These T cell receptor beta chains were read from a single sample in a study of blood T cell repertoires in COVID-19. Data came from immunoSEQ multiplex PCR; TCRdb stores just in-frame clones and leaves some out. Of some 76,000 clones in the sample, around 80% were seen once. The sequenced sample was peripheral blood. Receptors originate from a man aged 45-60 years with COVID-19, enrolled during active disease. Both conserved end residues are part of each CDR3. Fields, in order: CDR3 protein, CDR3 DNA, V gene, clone size, D gene, CDR3 length, J gene. A D gene is named only where the DNA matches it firmly. For some rows the clone size is stated as once, few or many, or as a class when expanded; others skip it.

CDR3 protein: CASSLQGTDTQYF; CDR3 DNA: TGTGCCAGCAGTTTACAGGGCACAGATACGCAGTATTTT; V gene: TRBV28; clone size: few; D gene: NA; CDR3 length: 13; J gene: TRBJ2-3
CDR3 protein: CATSRGNLASSREQFF; CDR3 DNA: TGTGCCACCAGCAGAGGGAACCTTGCTAGCTCCAGAGAGCAGTTCTTC; V gene: TRBV15; clone size: NA; D gene: NA; CDR3 length: 16; J gene: TRBJ2-1
CDR3 protein: CASSFLYEQYF; CDR3 DNA: TGTGCCAGCAGCTTTCTTTACGAGCAGTACTTC; V gene: TRBV7-9; clone size: once; D gene: NA; CDR3 length: 11; J gene: TRBJ2-7
CDR3 protein: CASSLLADLPYEQYF; CDR3 DNA: TGTGCCAGCAGCTTATTAGCGGACTTGCCCTACGAGCAGTACTTC; V gene: TRBV11-2; clone size: NA; D gene: NA; CDR3 length: 15; J gene: TRBJ2-7
CDR3 protein: CASSTGQASSGNTIYF; CDR3 DNA: TGTGCCAGCAGTACCGGACAGGCGAGCTCTGGAAACACCATATATTTT; V gene: TRBV28; clone size: NA; D gene: TRBD1; CDR3 length: 16; J gene: TRBJ1-3
CDR3 protein: CASSPQGPSTDTQYF; CDR3 DNA: TGTGCCAGCAGCCCCCAGGGGCCTAGCACAGATACGCAGTATTTT; V gene: TRBV27; clone size: NA; D gene: NA; CDR3 length: 15; J gene: TRBJ2-3
CDR3 protein: CASSSGGTSGTHEQFF; CDR3 DNA: TGTGCCAGCAGCTCGGGTGGGACTAGCGGGACCCATGAGCAGTTCTTC; V gene: TRBV11-2; clone size: NA; D gene: TRBD2; CDR3 length: 16; J gene: TRBJ2-1
CDR3 protein: CASSFRGGPQETQYF; CDR3 DNA: TGTGCCAGCAGCTTCAGAGGGGGTCCCCAAGAGACCCAGTACTTC; V gene: TRBV9; clone size: NA; D gene: NA; CDR3 length: 15; J gene: TRBJ2-5
CDR3 protein: CASSLGGYAQETQYF; CDR3 DNA: TGCGCCAGCAGCTTGGGCGGGTACGCCCAAGAGACCCAGTACTTC; V gene: TRBV5-1; clone size: once; D gene: NA; CDR3 length: 15; J gene: TRBJ2-5
CDR3 protein: CASRPGTGATTYEQYF; CDR3 DNA: TGTGCCAGTCGACCCGGGACAGGGGCCACCACCTACGAGCAGTACTTC; V gene: TRBV19; clone size: NA; D gene: TRBD1; CDR3 length: 16; J gene: TRBJ2-7
CDR3 protein: CASSESAGRGTDTQYF; CDR3 DNA: TGCGCCAGCAGTGAGTCGGCCGGGCGGGGCACAGATACGCAGTATTTT; V gene: TRBV10-2; clone size: NA; D gene: NA; CDR3 length: 16; J gene: TRBJ2-3
CDR3 protein: CASTRDNAGGDTQYF; CDR3 DNA: TGTGCCAGCACCCGGGACAACGCGGGGGGAGATACGCAGTATTTT; V gene: TRBV2; clone size: NA; D gene: TRBD2; CDR3 length: 15; J gene: TRBJ2-3
CDR3 protein: CASSQGVAGINYGYTF; CDR3 DNA: TGTGCCAGCAGCCAAGGAGTGGCGGGCATTAACTATGGCTACACCTTC; V gene: TRBV14; clone size: NA; D gene: NA; CDR3 length: 16; J gene: TRBJ1-2
CDR3 protein: CASSQDPGTGANVLTF; CDR3 DNA: TGCGCCAGCAGCCAAGATCCAGGGACTGGGGCCAACGTCCTGACTTTC; V gene: TRBV4-3; clone size: few; D gene: NA; CDR3 length: 16; J gene: TRBJ2-6
CDR3 protein: CASSPSLGQVNQPQHF; CDR3 DNA: TGTGCCAGCAGTCCCTCGTTGGGCCAAGTCAATCAGCCCCAGCATTTT; V gene: TRBV7-2; clone size: NA; D gene: NA; CDR3 length: 16; J gene: TRBJ1-5
CDR3 protein: CASSEAFGKSWEGFF; CDR3 DNA: TGTGCCAGCAGTGAAGCGTTCGGCAAGTCCTGGGAGGGTTTCTTC; V gene: TRBV6-1; clone size: NA; D gene: TRBD2; CDR3 length: 15; J gene: TRBJ2-1
CDR3 protein: CATSTGTGDDGYTF; CDR3 DNA: TGTGCCACCAGTACCGGGACAGGGGACGATGGCTACACCTTC; V gene: TRBV24-1; clone size: NA; D gene: TRBD1; CDR3 length: 14; J gene: TRBJ1-2
CDR3 protein: CATDRVPTNEKLFF; CDR3 DNA: TGTGCCACGGACAGGGTACCCACTAATGAAAAACTGTTTTTT; V gene: TRBV6-5; clone size: NA; D gene: TRBD1; CDR3 length: 14; J gene: TRBJ1-4
CDR3 protein: CASNQQGTYNEQFF; CDR3 DNA: TGTGCCAGCAACCAACAGGGGACCTACAATGAGCAGTTCTTC; V gene: TRBV9; clone size: once; D gene: TRBD1; CDR3 length: 14; J gene: TRBJ2-1
CDR3 protein: CASSPRGISGANVLTF; CDR3 DNA: TGTGCCAGTAGTCCCAGAGGAATCTCTGGGGCCAACGTCCTGACTTTC; V gene: TRBV19; clone size: NA; D gene: NA; CDR3 length: 16; J gene: TRBJ2-6
CDR3 protein: CASSLQTGQRAFF; CDR3 DNA: TGTGCCAGCAGTCTTCAAACAGGACAACGGGCTTTCTTT; V gene: TRBV12-3/TRBV12-4; clone size: NA; D gene: NA; CDR3 length: 13; J gene: TRBJ1-1
CDR3 protein: CASSLNRLEQYF; CDR3 DNA: TGCGCCAGCAGCTTGAACAGGCTCGAGCAGTACTTC; V gene: TRBV5-1; clone size: NA; D gene: NA; CDR3 length: 12; J gene: TRBJ2-7
CDR3 protein: CASSYSMTASGNTIYF; CDR3 DNA: TGTGCCAGCAGTTACTCGATGACAGCCTCTGGAAACACCATATATTTT; V gene: TRBV6-5; clone size: NA; D gene: NA; CDR3 length: 16; J gene: TRBJ1-3
CDR3 protein: CASSQDTTGGAYYGYTF; CDR3 DNA: TGCGCCAGCAGCCAAGATACGACAGGGGGCGCTTACTATGGCTACACCTTC; V gene: TRBV4-3; clone size: NA; D gene: TRBD1; CDR3 length: 17; J gene: TRBJ1-2
CDR3 protein: CASSVTGGGYTDTQYF; CDR3 DNA: TGTGCCAGTAGTGTGACAGGGGGGGGCTACACAGATACGCAGTATTTT; V gene: TRBV19; clone size: NA; D gene: TRBD1; CDR3 length: 16; J gene: TRBJ2-3
CDR3 protein: CATSIRGNQPQHF; CDR3 DNA: TGTGCCACCAGCATCAGGGGGAATCAGCCCCAGCATTTT; V gene: TRBV15; clone size: few; D gene: TRBD1; CDR3 length: 13; J gene: TRBJ1-5
CDR3 protein: CASSVRDSGYTF; CDR3 DNA: TGTGCCAGCAGTGTGAGAGACAGCGGGTACACCTTC; V gene: TRBV2; clone size: NA; D gene: NA; CDR3 length: 12; J gene: TRBJ1-2
CDR3 protein: CASSLWAGQTNYGYTF; CDR3 DNA: TGTGCCAGCAGCCTCTGGGCCGGACAGACTAACTATGGCTACACCTTC; V gene: TRBV5-5; clone size: few; D gene: NA; CDR3 length: 16; J gene: TRBJ1-2
CDR3 protein: CASGRTSGSYEQYF; CDR3 DNA: TGTGCCAGCGGAAGGACTAGCGGGAGTTACGAGCAGTACTTC; V gene: TRBV21-1; clone size: NA; D gene: NA; CDR3 length: 14; J gene: TRBJ2-7
CDR3 protein: CASSLDRVSGRQPQHF; CDR3 DNA: TGTGCCAGCAGCTTGGATAGGGTGAGCGGACGGCAGCCCCAGCATTTT; V gene: TRBV5-4; clone size: NA; D gene: NA; CDR3 length: 16; J gene: TRBJ1-5
CDR3 protein: CASSSASGSYEQYF; CDR3 DNA: TGTGCCAGCAGCTCCGCCTCGGGGTCCTACGAGCAGTACTTC; V gene: TRBV6-5; clone size: NA; D gene: NA; CDR3 length: 14; J gene: TRBJ2-7
CDR3 protein: CASSPGRYSNQPQHF; CDR3 DNA: TGTGCCAGCAGCCCCGGCAGGTATAGCAATCAGCCCCAGCATTTT; V gene: TRBV6-2/TRBV6-3; clone size: NA; D gene: NA; CDR3 length: 15; J gene: TRBJ1-5
CDR3 protein: CASSGPRQGARYEQFF; CDR3 DNA: TGTGCCAGCAGTGGGCCGCGGCAGGGGGCTAGATATGAGCAGTTCTTC; V gene: TRBV6-1; clone size: NA; D gene: TRBD1; CDR3 length: 16; J gene: TRBJ2-1
CDR3 protein: CASSFVLGGKNTEAFF; CDR3 DNA: TGTGCCAGTAGTTTTGTCTTGGGCGGGAAGAACACTGAAGCTTTCTTT; V gene: TRBV19; clone size: NA; D gene: NA; CDR3 length: 16; J gene: TRBJ1-1
CDR3 protein: CASSPLYEQYF; CDR3 DNA: TGTGCCAGCAGTCCCCTCTACGAGCAGTACTTC; V gene: TRBV2; clone size: NA; D gene: NA; CDR3 length: 11; J gene: TRBJ2-7
CDR3 protein: CASSVGLAGGEKTQYF; CDR3 DNA: TGTGCCAGCAGCGTAGGGCTAGCGGGAGGTGAAAAGACCCAGTACTTC; V gene: TRBV9; clone size: NA; D gene: TRBD2; CDR3 length: 16; J gene: TRBJ2-5
CDR3 protein: CASSLTFGRGQGKTDTQYF; CDR3 DNA: TGTGCCAGCAGCTTAACGTTTGGGCGAGGACAGGGGAAGACAGATACGCAGTATTTT; V gene: TRBV7-3; clone size: NA; D gene: TRBD1; CDR3 length: 19; J gene: TRBJ2-3
CDR3 protein: CASSLPEVGYEQYF; CDR3 DNA: TGTGCCAGCAGCCTACCCGAGGTAGGCTACGAGCAGTACTTC; V gene: TRBV7-8; clone size: NA; D gene: NA; CDR3 length: 14; J gene: TRBJ2-7
CDR3 protein: CASTPGANTEAFF; CDR3 DNA: TGTGCCAGCACACCAGGGGCGAACACTGAAGCTTTCTTT; V gene: TRBV25-1; clone size: NA; D gene: NA; CDR3 length: 13; J gene: TRBJ1-1
CDR3 protein: CASSSRRGVNEQFF; CDR3 DNA: TGTGCCAGCAGTTCCCGCAGGGGGGTCAATGAGCAGTTCTTC; V gene: TRBV27; clone size: NA; D gene: NA; CDR3 length: 14; J gene: TRBJ2-1
CDR3 protein: CASSSGIVGPEQYF; CDR3 DNA: TGTGCCAGCAGCTCCGGCATCGTGGGCCCCGAGCAGTACTTC; V gene: TRBV9; clone size: NA; D gene: NA; CDR3 length: 14; J gene: TRBJ2-7
CDR3 protein: CASLGQNSYEQYF; CDR3 DNA: TGTGCCAGCCTCGGACAGAACTCCTACGAGCAGTACTTC; V gene: TRBV6-5; clone size: NA; D gene: NA; CDR3 length: 13; J gene: TRBJ2-7
CDR3 protein: CASSPYSQAQPQHF; CDR3 DNA: TGTGCCAGCAGCCCCTATTCGCAAGCGCAGCCCCAGCATTTT; V gene: TRBV7-2; clone size: once; D gene: NA; CDR3 length: 14; J gene: TRBJ1-5
CDR3 protein: CATRGWNTEAFF; CDR3 DNA: TGTGCCACGAGAGGGTGGAACACTGAAGCTTTCTTT; V gene: TRBV19; clone size: NA; D gene: NA; CDR3 length: 12; J gene: TRBJ1-1
CDR3 protein: CAWEGTGDGYTF; CDR3 DNA: TGTGCCTGGGAAGGGACAGGGGATGGCTACACCTTC; V gene: TRBV30; clone size: NA; D gene: TRBD1; CDR3 length: 12; J gene: TRBJ1-2
CDR3 protein: CAWRIQGMYNEQFF; CDR3 DNA: TGTGCCTGGAGGATACAGGGGATGTACAATGAGCAGTTCTTC; V gene: TRBV30; clone size: NA; D gene: TRBD1; CDR3 length: 14; J gene: TRBJ2-1
CDR3 protein: CATSRGQGTNEKLFF; CDR3 DNA: TGTGCCACCAGCAGAGGACAGGGGACTAATGAAAAACTGTTTTTT; V gene: TRBV15; clone size: few; D gene: TRBD1; CDR3 length: 15; J gene: TRBJ1-4
CDR3 protein: CASSDRNTEAFF; CDR3 DNA: TGTGCCAGCAGTGACAGGAACACTGAAGCTTTCTTT; V gene: TRBV6-1; clone size: few; D gene: NA; CDR3 length: 12; J gene: TRBJ1-1
CDR3 protein: CASRDRMNTEAFF; CDR3 DNA: TGTGCCAGCCGGGACAGAATGAACACTGAAGCTTTCTTT; V gene: TRBV19; clone size: NA; D gene: TRBD1; CDR3 length: 13; J gene: TRBJ1-1